This record concerns one TCR beta chain sequence. Its target is unknown. TCRdb reprocessed the reads via MiXCR and lists one record per CDR3 protein. The sample contains about 450,000 distinct CDR3 sequences, roughly 30% of which appear only once. The V end was cut by 6 bases, the J end by 2 bases, with 17 bases between. Germline-derived CDR1 and CDR2 are SGHVS and FQNEAQ. The CDR3 is 15 residues long. This record belongs to a study of T cell repertoires in cytomegalovirus infection. Points from the study as a whole: CMV-specific HLA-C-restricted TCR beta clonotypes dominated the ex vivo response.

The chain employs TRBV7-8 and TRBJ2-7; possible D gene TRBD2, 5 bases. This receptor was identified in a human donor in good health (CMV status not recorded). Some clones in this sample may be carry-over from other donors' samples. The sample taken for sequencing was PBMCs. The CDR3 nucleotides read TGTGCCAGCAGGTCCGGGCTTCGGGGAACCTACGAGCAGTACTTC. This translates into CASRSGLRGTYEQYF.